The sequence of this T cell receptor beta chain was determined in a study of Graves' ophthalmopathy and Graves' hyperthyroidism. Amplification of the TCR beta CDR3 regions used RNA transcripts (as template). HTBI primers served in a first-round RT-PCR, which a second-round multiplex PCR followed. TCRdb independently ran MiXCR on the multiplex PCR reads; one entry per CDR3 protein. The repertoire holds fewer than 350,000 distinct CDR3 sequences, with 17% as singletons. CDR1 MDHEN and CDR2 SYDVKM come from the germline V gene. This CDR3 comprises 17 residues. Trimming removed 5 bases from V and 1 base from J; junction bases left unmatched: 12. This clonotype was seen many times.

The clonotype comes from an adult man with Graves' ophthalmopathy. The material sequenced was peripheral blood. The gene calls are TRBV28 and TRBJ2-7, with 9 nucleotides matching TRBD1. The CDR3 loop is CASSPPPVTGGSYEQYF. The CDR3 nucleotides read TGTGCCAGCAGTCCACCACCTGTGACAGGGGGATCCTACGAGCAGTACTTC. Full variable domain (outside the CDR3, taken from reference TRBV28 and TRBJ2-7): DVKVTQSSRYLVKRTGEKVFLECVQDMDHENMFWYRQDPGLGLRLIYFSYDVKMKEKGDIPEGYSVSREKKERFSLILESASTNQTSMYLCASSPPPVTGGSYEQYFGPGTRLTVT.